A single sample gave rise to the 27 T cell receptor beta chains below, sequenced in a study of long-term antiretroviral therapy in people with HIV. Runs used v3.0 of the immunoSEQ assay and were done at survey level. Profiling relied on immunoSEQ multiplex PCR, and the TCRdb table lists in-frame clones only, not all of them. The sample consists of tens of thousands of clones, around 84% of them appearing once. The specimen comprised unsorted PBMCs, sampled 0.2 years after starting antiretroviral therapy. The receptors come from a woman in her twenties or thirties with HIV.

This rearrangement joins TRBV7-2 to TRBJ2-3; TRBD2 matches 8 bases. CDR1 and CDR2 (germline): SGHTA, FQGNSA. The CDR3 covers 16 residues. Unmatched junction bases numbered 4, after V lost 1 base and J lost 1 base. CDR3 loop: CASSLDRAGGTDTQYF. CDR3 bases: TGTGCCAGCAGCTTAGATCGAGCGGGGGGCACAGATACGCAGTATTTT.

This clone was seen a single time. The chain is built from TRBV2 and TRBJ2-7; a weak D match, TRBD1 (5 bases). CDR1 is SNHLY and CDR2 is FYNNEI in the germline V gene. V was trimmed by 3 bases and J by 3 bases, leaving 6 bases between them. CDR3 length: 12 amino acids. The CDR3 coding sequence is TGTGCCAGCAGTGATGACAGCTACGAGCAGTACGTC. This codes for CASSDDSYEQYV.

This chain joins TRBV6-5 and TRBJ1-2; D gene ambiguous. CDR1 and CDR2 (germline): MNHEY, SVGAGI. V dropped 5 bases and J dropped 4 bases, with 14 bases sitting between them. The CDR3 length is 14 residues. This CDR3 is CASSLGSQFYGYTF. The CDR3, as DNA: TGTGCCAGCAGTCTAGGTTCCCAATTCTATGGCTACACCTTC.

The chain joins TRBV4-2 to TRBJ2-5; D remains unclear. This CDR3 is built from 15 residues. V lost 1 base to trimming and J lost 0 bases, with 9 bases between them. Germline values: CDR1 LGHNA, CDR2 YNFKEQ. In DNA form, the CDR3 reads TGTGCCAGCAGCCAAGGAGGAGAGTACCAAGAGACCCAGTACTTC. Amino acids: CASSQGGEYQETQYF.

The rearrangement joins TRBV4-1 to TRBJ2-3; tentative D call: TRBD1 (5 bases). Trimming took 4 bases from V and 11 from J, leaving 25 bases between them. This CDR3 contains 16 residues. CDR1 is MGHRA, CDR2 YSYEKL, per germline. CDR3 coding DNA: TGCGCCAGCAGCCTCTTTCTTGGGGCGCAATTAACCGGGCAGTATTTT. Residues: CASSLFLGAQLTGQYF.

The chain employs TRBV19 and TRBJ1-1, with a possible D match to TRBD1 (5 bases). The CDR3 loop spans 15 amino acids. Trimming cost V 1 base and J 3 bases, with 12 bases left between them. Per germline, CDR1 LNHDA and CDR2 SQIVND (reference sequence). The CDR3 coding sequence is TGTGCCAGTAGTATAGTGGGAGGGGAATACACTGAAGCTTTCTTT. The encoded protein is CASSIVGGEYTEAFF.

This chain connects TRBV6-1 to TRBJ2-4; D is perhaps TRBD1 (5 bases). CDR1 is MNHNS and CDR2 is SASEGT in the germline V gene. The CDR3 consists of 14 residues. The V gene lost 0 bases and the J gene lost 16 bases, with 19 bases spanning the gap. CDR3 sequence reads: CASSEARAGPNVYF. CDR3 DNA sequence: TGTGCCAGCAGTGAAGCTAGAGCAGGGCCGAATGTATACTTC.

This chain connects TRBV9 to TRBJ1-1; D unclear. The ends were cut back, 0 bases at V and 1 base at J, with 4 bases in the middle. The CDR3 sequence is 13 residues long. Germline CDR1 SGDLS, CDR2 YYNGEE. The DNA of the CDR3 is TGTGCCAGCAGCGTAGATCGGAACACTGAAGCTTTCTTT. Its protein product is CASSVDRNTEAFF. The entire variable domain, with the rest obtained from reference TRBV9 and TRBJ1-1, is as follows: DSGVTQTPKHLITATGQRVTLRCSPRSGDLSVYWYQQSLDQGLQFLIQYYNGEERAKGNILERFSAQQFPDLHSELNLSSLELGDSALYFCASSVDRNTEAFFGQGTRLTVV.

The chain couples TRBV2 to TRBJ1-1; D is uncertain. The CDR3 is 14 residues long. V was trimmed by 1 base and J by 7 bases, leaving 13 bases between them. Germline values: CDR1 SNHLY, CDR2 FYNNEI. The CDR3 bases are TGTGCCAGCAGTGAAGAATCGTTAACTGTTGAAGCTTTCTTT. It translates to CASSEESLTVEAFF. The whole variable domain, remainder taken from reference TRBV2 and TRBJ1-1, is EPEVTQTPSHQVTQMGQEVILRCVPISNHLYFYWYRQILGQKVEFLVSFYNNEISEKSEIFDDQFSVERPDGSNFTLKIRSTKLEDSAMYFCASSEESLTVEAFFGQGTRLTVV.

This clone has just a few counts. In DNA form, the CDR3 reads TGTGCCAGCAGCTTTCCGGGACAGGGCAATGAGCAGTTCTTC. Translating it yields CASSFPGQGNEQFF. This sequence joins TRBV5-5 and TRBJ2-1, with 9 bases that match TRBD1. V was clipped by 2 bases and J by 6 bases; unmatched bases: 3. CDR1 and CDR2 from the germline V gene are SGHKS and YYEKEE (reference sequence). The length of the CDR3 is 14 residues.

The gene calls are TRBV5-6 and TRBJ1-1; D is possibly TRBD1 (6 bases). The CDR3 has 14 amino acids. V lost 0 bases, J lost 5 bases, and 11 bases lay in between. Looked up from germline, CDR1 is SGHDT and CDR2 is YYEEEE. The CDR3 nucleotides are TGTGCCAGCAGCTTGGAGAGAGGGACAACTGAAGCTTTCTTT. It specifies CASSLERGTTEAFF. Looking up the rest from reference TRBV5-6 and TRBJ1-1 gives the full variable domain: DAGVTQSPTHLIKTRGQQVTLRCSPKSGHDTVSWYQQALGQGPQFIFQYYEEEERQRGNFPDRFSGHQFPNYSSELNVNALLLGDSALYLCASSLERGTTEAFFGQGTRLTVV.

The CDR3 loop reads CSARTYEQYV. CDR3 DNA: TGCAGTGCTCGGACCTACGAGCAGTACGTC. This chain uses TRBV20-1 with TRBJ2-7; no clear D. There are 10 residues in the CDR3. Germline V gene lookup returns CDR1 DFQATT and CDR2 SNEGSKA (reference sequence). V shed 5 bases and J shed 2 bases, with 4 bases lying between them.

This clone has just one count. In DNA form, the CDR3 reads TGCGCCAGCAGCCCCGGAACGCGACTAGCGGGGGTTGATACGCAGTATTTT. Translation gives CASSPGTRLAGVDTQYF. The chain recombines TRBV10-2 with TRBJ2-3, with 12 bases fitting TRBD2. The CDR3 has 17 amino acids. V trimming: 6 bases; J trimming: 6 bases; junction bases outside the gene matches: 13. Germline values: CDR1 WSHSY, CDR2 SAAADI.

The CDR3 here is CASSEAQGEYGYTF. CDR3 DNA: TGTGCCAGCAGTGAAGCGCAGGGGGAGTATGGCTACACCTTC. This rearrangement joins TRBV6-1 to TRBJ1-2; 7 bases agree with TRBD1. The V gene end was trimmed by 0 bases and the J gene end by 5 bases; junction bases not matched to a gene: 3. Germline V gives CDR1 MNHNS, CDR2 SASEGT. This CDR3 has 14 amino acids.

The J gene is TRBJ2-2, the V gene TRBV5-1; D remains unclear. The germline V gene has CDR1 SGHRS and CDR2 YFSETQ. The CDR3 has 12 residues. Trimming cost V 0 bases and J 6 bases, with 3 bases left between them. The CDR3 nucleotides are TGCGCCAGCAGCTTGGGCCCCGGGGAGCTGTTTTTT. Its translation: CASSLGPGELFF.

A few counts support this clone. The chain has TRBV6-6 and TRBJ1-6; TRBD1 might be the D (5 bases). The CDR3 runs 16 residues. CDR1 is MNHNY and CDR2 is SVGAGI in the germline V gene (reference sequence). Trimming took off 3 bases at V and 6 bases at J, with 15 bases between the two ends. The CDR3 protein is CASSYERQHGNSPLHF. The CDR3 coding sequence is TGTGCCAGCAGTTATGAAAGACAGCACGGTAATTCACCCCTCCACTTT.

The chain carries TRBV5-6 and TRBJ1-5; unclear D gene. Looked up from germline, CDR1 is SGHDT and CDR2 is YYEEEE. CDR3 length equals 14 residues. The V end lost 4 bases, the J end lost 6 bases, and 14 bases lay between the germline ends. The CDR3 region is CASSPGGVRQPQHF. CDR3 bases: TGTGCCAGCAGCCCGGGAGGAGTGCGTCAGCCCCAGCATTTT.

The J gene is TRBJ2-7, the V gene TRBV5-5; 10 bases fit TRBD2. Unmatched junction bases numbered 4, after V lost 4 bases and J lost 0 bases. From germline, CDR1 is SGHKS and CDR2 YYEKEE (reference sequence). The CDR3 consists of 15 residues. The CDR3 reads CASSPLAGASYEQYV. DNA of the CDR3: TGTGCCAGCAGCCCTCTAGCGGGGGCCTCCTACGAGCAGTACGTC.

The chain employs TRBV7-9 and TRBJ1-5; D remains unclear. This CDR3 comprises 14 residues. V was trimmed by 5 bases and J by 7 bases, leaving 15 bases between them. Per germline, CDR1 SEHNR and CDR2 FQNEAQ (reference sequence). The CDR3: CASSHSRTGQPQHF. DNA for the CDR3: TGTGCCAGCAGCCATTCAAGGACGGGACAGCCCCAGCATTTT.

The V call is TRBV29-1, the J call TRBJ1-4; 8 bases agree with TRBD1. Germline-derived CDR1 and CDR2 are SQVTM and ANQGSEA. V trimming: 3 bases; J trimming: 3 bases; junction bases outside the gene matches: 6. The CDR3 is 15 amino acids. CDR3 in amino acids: CSVESGGAANEKLFF. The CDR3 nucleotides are TGCAGCGTTGAGTCAGGGGGCGCGGCTAATGAAAAACTGTTTTTT.

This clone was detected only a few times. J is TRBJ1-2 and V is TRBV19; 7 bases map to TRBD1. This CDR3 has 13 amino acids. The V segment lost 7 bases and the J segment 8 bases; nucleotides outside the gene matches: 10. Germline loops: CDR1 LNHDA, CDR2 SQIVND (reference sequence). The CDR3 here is CASTGQVVLGYTF. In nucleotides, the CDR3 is TGTGCCAGTACAGGACAGGTGGTTTTAGGCTACACCTTC.

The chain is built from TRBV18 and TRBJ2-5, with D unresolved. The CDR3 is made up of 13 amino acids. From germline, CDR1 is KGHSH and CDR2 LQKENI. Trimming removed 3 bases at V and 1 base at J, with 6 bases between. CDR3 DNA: TGTGCCAGCTCACCCCCCAGCCAAGAGACCCAGTACTTC. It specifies CASSPPSQETQYF.

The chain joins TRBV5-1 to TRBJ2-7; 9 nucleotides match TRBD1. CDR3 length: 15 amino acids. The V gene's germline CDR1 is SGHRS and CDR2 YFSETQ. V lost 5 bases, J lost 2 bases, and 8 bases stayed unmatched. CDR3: CASSGGTGSTYEQYF. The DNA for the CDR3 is TGCGCCAGCAGTGGCGGGACAGGGAGTACCTACGAGCAGTACTTC.

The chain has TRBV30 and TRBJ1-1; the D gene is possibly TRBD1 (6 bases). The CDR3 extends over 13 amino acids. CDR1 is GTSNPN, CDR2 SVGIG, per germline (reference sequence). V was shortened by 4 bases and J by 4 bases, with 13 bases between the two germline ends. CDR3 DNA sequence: TGTGCCTGGATCGGACAGCCGGGCACTGAAGCTTTCTTT. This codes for CAWIGQPGTEAFF.

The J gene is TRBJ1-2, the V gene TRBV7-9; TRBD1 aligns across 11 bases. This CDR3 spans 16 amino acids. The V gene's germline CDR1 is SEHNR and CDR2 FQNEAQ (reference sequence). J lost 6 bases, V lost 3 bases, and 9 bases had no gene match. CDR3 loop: CASSFPYRDRGNGYTF. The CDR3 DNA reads TGTGCCAGCAGCTTCCCGTACCGGGACAGGGGGAATGGCTACACCTTC.

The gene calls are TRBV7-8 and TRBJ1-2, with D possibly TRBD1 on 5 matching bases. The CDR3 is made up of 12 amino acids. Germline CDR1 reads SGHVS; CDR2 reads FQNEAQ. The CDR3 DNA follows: TGTGTCCAGGTAAGGGGTAACTATGGCTACACCTTC. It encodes CVQVRGNYGYTF.

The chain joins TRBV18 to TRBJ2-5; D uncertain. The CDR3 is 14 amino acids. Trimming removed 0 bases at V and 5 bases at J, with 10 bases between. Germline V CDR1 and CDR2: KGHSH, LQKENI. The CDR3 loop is CASSPPSQVETQYF. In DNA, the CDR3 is TGTGCCAGCTCACCACCCTCCCAGGTGGAGACCCAGTACTTC.